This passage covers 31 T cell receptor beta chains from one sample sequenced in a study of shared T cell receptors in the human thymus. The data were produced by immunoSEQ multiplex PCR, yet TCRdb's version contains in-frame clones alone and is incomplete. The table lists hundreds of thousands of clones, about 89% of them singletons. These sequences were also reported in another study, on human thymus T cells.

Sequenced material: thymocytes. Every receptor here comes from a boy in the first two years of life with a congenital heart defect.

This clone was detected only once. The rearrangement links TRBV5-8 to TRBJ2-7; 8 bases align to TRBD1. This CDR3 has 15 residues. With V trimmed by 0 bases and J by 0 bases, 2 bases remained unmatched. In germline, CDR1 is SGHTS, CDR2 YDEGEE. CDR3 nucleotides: TGTGCCAGCAGCTTGGGACAGGGGAGCTCCTACGAGCAGTACTTC. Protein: CASSLGQGSSYEQYF.

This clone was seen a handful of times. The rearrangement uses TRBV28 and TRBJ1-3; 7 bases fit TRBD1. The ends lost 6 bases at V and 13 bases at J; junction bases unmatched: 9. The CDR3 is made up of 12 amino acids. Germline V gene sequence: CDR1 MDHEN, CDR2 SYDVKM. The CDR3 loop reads CASSPGQEGIYF. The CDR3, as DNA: TGTGCCAGCAGCCCCGGACAGGAGGGGATATATTTT.

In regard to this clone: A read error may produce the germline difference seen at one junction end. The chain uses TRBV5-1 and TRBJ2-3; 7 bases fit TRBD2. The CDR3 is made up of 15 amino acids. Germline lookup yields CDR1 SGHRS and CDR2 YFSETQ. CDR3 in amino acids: CASTLERGQRDTQYF. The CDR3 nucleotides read TGCGCCAGCACCTTGGAGCGGGGCCAGCGCGATACGCAGTATTTT. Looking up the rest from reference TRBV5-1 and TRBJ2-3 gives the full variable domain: KAGVTQTPRYLIKTRGQQVTLSCSPISGHRSVSWYQQTPGQGLQFLFEYFSETQRNKGNFPGRFSGRQFSNSRSEMNVSTLELGDSALYLCASTLERGQRDTQYFGPGTRLTVL.

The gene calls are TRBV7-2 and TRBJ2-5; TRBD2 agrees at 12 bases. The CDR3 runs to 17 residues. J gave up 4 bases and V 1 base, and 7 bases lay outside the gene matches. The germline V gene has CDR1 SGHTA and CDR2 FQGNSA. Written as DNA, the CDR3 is TGTGCCAGCAGCTTAGTTTCTAGCGGGAGGGGTTCAGAGACCCAGTACTTC. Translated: CASSLVSSGRGSETQYF.

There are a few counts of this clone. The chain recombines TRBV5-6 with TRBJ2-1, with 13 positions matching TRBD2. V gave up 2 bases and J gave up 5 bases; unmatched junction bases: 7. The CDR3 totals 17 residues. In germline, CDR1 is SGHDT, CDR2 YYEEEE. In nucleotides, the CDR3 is TGTGCCAGCAGCTTTCCGACTAGCGGGGGGACCAACAATGAGCAGTTCTTC. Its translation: CASSFPTSGGTNNEQFF.

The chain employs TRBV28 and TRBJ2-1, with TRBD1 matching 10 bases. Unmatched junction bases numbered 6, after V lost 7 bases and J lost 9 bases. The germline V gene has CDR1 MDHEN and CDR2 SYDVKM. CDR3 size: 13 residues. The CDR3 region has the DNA TGTGCCAGCAACCTGACAGGGGGCGGTGAGCAGTTCTTC. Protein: CASNLTGGGEQFF.

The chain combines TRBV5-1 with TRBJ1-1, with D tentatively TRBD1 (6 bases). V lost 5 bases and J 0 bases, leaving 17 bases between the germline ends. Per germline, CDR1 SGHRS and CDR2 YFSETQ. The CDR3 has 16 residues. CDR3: CASSSPTGLMNTEAFF. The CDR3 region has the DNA TGCGCCAGCAGTTCCCCCACAGGGCTCATGAACACTGAAGCTTTCTTT. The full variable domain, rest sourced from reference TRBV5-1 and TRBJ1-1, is KAGVTQTPRYLIKTRGQQVTLSCSPISGHRSVSWYQQTPGQGLQFLFEYFSETQRNKGNFPGRFSGRQFSNSRSEMNVSTLELGDSALYLCASSSPTGLMNTEAFFGQGTRLTVV.

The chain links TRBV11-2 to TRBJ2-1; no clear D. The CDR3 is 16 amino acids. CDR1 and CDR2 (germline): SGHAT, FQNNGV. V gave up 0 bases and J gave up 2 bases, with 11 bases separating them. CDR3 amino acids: CASSLDLAAPYNEQFF. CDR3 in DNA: TGTGCCAGCAGCTTAGATCTGGCGGCCCCCTACAATGAGCAGTTCTTC. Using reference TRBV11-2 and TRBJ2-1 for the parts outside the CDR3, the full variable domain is EAGVAQSPRYKIIEKRQSVAFWCNPISGHATLYWYQQILGQGPKLLIQFQNNGVVDDSQLPKDRFSAERLKGVDSTLKIQPAKLEDSAVYLCASSLDLAAPYNEQFFGPGTRLTVL.

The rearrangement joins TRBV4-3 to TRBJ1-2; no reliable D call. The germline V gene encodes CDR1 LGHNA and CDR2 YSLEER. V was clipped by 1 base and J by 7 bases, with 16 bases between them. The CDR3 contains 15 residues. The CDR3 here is CASSQGPGGIRGYTF. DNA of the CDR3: TGCGCCAGCAGCCAAGGCCCCGGAGGGATTCGTGGCTACACCTTC.

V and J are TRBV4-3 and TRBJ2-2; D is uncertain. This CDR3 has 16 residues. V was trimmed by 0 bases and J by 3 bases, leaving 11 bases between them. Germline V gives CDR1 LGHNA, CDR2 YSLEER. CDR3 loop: CASSQDVEHYTGELFF. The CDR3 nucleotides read TGCGCCAGCAGCCAAGATGTGGAGCATTACACCGGGGAGCTGTTTTTT.

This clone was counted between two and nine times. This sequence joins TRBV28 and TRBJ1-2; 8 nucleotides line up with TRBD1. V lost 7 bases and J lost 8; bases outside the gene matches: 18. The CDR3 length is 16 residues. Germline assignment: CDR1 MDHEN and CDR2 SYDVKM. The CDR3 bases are TGTGCCAGCACTCATAAGGGAAACGGACAGGGTGAGGGCTACACCTTC. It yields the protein CASTHKGNGQGEGYTF.

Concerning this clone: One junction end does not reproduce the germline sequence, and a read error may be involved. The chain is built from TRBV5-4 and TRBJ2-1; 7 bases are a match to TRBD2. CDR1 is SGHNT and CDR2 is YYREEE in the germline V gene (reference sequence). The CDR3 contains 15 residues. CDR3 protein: CASRLGGTTDNEQFF. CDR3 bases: TGTGCCAGCAGGTTGGGGGGGACTACCGACAATGAGCAGTTCTTC.

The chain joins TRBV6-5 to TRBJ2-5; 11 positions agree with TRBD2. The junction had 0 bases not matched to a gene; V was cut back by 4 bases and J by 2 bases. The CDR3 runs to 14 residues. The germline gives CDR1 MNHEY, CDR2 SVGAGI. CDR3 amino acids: CASSWTSGQETQYF. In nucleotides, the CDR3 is TGTGCCAGCAGTTGGACTAGCGGGCAAGAGACCCAGTACTTC.

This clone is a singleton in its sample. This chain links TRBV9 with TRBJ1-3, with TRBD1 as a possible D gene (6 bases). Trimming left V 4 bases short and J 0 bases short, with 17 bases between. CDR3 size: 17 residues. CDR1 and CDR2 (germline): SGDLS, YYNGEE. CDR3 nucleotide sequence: TGTGCCAGCAGCCCTCAGGGGAAGGCGAGCTCTGGAAACACCATATATTTT. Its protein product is CASSPQGKASSGNTIYF.

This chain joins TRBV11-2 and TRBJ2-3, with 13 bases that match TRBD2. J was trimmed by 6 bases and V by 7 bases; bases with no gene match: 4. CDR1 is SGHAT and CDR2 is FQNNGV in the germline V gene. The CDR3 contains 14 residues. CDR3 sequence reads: CASTWTSGSDTQYF. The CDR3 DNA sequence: TGTGCCAGCACCTGGACTAGCGGGAGCGATACGCAGTATTTT.

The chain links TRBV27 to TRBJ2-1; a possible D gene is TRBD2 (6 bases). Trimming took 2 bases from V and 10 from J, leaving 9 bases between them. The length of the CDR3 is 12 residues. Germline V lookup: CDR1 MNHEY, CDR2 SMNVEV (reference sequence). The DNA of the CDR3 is TGTGCCAGCAGTTTAGGCGGGACGGAGCAGTTCTTC. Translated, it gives CASSLGGTEQFF.

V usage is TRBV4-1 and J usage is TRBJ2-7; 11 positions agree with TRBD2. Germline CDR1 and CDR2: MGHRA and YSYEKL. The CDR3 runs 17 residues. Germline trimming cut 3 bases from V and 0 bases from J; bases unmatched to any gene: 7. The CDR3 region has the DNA TGCGCCAGCAGCCATCCAGGGGGGACTAGCGGCTCCTACGAGCAGTACTTC. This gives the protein CASSHPGGTSGSYEQYF.

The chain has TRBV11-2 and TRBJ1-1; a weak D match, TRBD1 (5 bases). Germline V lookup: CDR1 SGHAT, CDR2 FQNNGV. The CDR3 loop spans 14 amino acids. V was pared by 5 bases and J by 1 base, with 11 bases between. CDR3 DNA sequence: TGTGCCAGCAGCCTTCCCCAGGGGAACACTGAAGCTTTCTTT. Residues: CASSLPQGNTEAFF.

The CDR3 DNA sequence: TGTGCCAGCAGCTCCAACCGGGACACAGACTACGAGCAGTACTTC. Translated: CASSSNRDTDYEQYF. The chain employs TRBV11-2 and TRBJ2-7; possibly TRBD1 for D (6 bases). The ends were cut back, 4 bases at V and 3 bases at J, with 16 bases in the middle. Looked up from germline, CDR1 is SGHAT and CDR2 is FQNNGV. This CDR3 comprises 15 residues.

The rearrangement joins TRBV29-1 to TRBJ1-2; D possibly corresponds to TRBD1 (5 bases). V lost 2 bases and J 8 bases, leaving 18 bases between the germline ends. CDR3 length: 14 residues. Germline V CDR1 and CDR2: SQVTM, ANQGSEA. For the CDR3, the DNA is TGCAGCGTTGAATCAATAAAACAGGTTCGAGGCTACACCTTC. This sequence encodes CSVESIKQVRGYTF.

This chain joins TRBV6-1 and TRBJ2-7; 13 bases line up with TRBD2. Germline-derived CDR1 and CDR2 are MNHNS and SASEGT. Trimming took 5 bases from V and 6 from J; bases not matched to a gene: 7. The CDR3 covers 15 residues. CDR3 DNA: TGTGCCAGCAGTCCCACTAGCGGGGGGGCTCGCGAGCAGTACTTC. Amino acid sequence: CASSPTSGGAREQYF.

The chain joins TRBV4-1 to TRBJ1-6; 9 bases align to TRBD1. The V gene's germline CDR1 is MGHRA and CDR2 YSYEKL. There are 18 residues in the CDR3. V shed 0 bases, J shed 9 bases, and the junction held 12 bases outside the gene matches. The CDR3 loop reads CASSQDWERQGGFSPLHF. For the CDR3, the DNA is TGCGCCAGCAGCCAAGATTGGGAGAGACAGGGGGGGTTTTCACCCCTCCACTTT.

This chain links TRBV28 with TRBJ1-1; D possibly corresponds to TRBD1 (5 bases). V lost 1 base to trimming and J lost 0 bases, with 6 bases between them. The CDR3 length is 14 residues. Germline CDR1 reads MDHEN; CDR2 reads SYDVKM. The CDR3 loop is CASSLSGLNTEAFF. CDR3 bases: TGTGCCAGCAGTTTATCAGGGTTGAACACTGAAGCTTTCTTT. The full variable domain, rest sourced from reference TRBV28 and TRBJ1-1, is DVKVTQSSRYLVKRTGEKVFLECVQDMDHENMFWYRQDPGLGLRLIYFSYDVKMKEKGDIPEGYSVSREKKERFSLILESASTNQTSMYLCASSLSGLNTEAFFGQGTRLTVV.

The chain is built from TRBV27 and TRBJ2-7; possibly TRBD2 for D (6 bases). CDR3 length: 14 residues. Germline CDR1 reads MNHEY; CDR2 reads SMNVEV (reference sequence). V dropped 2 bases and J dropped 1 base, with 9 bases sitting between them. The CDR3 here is CASSLLGGSYEQYF. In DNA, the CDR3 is TGTGCCAGCAGTTTACTCGGGGGTTCCTACGAGCAGTACTTC.

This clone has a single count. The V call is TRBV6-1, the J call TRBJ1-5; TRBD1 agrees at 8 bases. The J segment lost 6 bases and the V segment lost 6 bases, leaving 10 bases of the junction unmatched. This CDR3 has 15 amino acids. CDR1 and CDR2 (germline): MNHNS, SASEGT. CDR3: CASRRQGWNSQPQHF. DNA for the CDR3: TGTGCCAGCAGACGACAGGGGTGGAATAGTCAGCCCCAGCATTTT.

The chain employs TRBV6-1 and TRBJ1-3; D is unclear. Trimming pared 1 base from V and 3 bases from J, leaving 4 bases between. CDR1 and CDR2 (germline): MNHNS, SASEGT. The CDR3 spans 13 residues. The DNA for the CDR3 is TGTGCCAGCAGTGAAGTGAGTGGAAACACCATATATTTT. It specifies CASSEVSGNTIYF.

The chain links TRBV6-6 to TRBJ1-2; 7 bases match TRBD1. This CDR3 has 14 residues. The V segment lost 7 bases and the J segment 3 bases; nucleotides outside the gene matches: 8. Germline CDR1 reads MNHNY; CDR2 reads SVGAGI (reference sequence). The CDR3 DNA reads TGTGCCAGCAACAGACTAGACAGGGACTATGGCTACACCTTC. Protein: CASNRLDRDYGYTF.

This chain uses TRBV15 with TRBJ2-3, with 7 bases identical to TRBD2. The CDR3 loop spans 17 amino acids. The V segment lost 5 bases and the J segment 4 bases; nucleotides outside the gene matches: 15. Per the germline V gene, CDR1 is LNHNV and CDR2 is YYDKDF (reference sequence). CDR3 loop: CATSGRLREGLPDTQYF. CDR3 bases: TGTGCCACCAGCGGACGGTTGAGGGAGGGCCTCCCAGATACGCAGTATTTT.

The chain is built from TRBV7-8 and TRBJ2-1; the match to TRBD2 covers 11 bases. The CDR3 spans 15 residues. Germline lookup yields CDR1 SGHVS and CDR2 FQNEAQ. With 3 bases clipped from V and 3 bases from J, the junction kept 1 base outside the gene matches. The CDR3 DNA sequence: TGTGCCAGCAGCTTGACTAGCGGGAACTACAATGAGCAGTTCTTC. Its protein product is CASSLTSGNYNEQFF.

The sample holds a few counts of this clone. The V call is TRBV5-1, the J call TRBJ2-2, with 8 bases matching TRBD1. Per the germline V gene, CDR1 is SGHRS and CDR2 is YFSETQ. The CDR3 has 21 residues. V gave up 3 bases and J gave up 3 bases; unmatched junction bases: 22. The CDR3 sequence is CASSCDFPGQVVVWDTGELFF. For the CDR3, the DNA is TGCGCCAGCAGCTGTGACTTCCCGGGACAGGTCGTCGTTTGGGACACCGGGGAGCTGTTTTTT.

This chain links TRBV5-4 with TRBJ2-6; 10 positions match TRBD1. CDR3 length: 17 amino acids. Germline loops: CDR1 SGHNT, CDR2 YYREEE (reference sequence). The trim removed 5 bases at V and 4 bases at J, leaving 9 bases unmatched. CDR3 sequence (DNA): TGTGCCAGCAGAAAGGACAGGGGGAAGTCGGGGGCCAACGTCCTGACTTTC. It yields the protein CASRKDRGKSGANVLTF.